One sample yielded the 16 T cell receptor beta chains listed below, sequenced in a study of T cells after yellow fever vaccination. TCRdb fed the 5' RACE reads into MiXCR, producing one record per CDR3 protein. Of approximately 160,000 distinct CDR3 sequences in the sample, 6.2% were seen once. Sample: CD4+ T cells sorted from PBMCs, taken on the day of the first yellow fever vaccination. The receptors shown here come from a man between 18 and 35 years old who received the YFV17D yellow fever vaccine.

At least ten counts were recorded for this clonotype. The chain couples TRBV6-6 to TRBJ2-2; 7 bases are shared with TRBD2. Germline lookup yields CDR1 MNHNY and CDR2 SVGAGI (reference sequence). V shed 8 bases, J shed 6 bases, and the junction held 3 bases outside the gene matches. The CDR3 runs 12 residues. The CDR3: CASGGGSGELFF. CDR3 coding DNA: TGTGCCAGCGGGGGGGGGTCCGGGGAGCTGTTTTTT.

This clonotype was counted ten times or more. This chain links TRBV4-1 with TRBJ2-5, with 7 bases aligning to TRBD1. The CDR3 is made up of 13 amino acids. The V and J ends lost 3 bases and 4 bases, in that order; junction bases with no gene match: 2. Germline V gives CDR1 MGHRA, CDR2 YSYEKL. CDR3 DNA: TGCGCCAGCAGCCAGGGACAGTTAGAGACCCAGTACTTC. It translates to CASSQGQLETQYF.

This sequence joins TRBV20-1 and TRBJ2-3, with 9 positions matching TRBD2. V lost 6 bases, J lost 7 bases, and 14 bases stayed unmatched. Germline-derived CDR1 and CDR2 are DFQATT and SNEGSKA (reference sequence). The CDR3 totals 15 residues. The CDR3 here is CSAPPWTSDLYTQYF. The CDR3 DNA reads as TGCAGTGCCCCCCCGTGGACTAGCGACCTGTATACGCAGTATTTT.

As regards this clonotype: A much larger clone sits a single nucleotide away, making a read error possible. The V call is TRBV5-4, the J call TRBJ2-1, with a weak D call TRBD1 (6 bases). Trimming stripped 2 bases from V and 2 bases from J, with 8 bases between. CDR1 and CDR2 (germline): SGHNT, YYREEE (reference sequence). The CDR3 is made up of 14 amino acids. CDR3 amino acids: CASSFQGTYNEQFF. The DNA of the CDR3 is TGTGCCAGCAGCTTCCAGGGGACCTACAATGAGCAGTTCTTC. Supplemented by reference TRBV5-4 and TRBJ2-1, the full variable domain reads ETGVTQSPTHLIKTRGQQVTLRCSSQSGHNTVSWYQQALGQGPQFIFQYYREEENGRGNFPPRFSGLQFPNYSSELNVNALELDDSALYLCASSFQGTYNEQFFGPGTRLTVL.

This clonotype was seen many times. The chain couples TRBV3-1 to TRBJ1-1; 7 bases map to TRBD1. Unmatched junction bases numbered 8, after V lost 0 bases and J lost 4 bases. Germline CDR1 reads LGHDT; CDR2 reads YNNKEL (reference sequence). The CDR3 is 16 amino acids. The CDR3 nucleotides read TGTGCCAGCAGCCAAGATCTTCGCAGGGGGGGCACTGAAGCTTTCTTT. It encodes CASSQDLRRGGTEAFF.

A few counts support this clonotype. The chain recombines TRBV27 with TRBJ2-1; weak D call: TRBD1 (6 bases). The CDR3 sequence is 13 residues long. The V end lost 10 bases, the J end lost 9 bases, and 19 bases lay between the germline ends. Germline CDR1 and CDR2: MNHEY and SMNVEV (reference sequence). The CDR3 DNA reads as TGTGCCACCGTGATCTTAGGGGGAACTGAGCAGTTCTTC. It encodes CATVILGGTEQFF.

This clonotype has ten or more counts. The chain combines TRBV7-2 with TRBJ2-1, with D perhaps TRBD2 (6 bases). The germline V and J ends were trimmed by 5 bases and 7 bases, with 15 bases remaining between them. This CDR3 has 14 amino acids. Germline loops: CDR1 SGHTA, CDR2 FQGNSA. The CDR3 spells CASSPLAWGNEQFF. The CDR3 DNA follows: TGTGCCAGCAGCCCACTAGCCTGGGGGAATGAGCAGTTCTTC.

This rearrangement joins TRBV27 to TRBJ2-3; D may be TRBD1 or TRBD2 (5 bases each). The germline CDR1 and CDR2 sequences are MNHEY and SMNVEV (reference sequence). This CDR3 region has 15 residues. V was shortened by 6 bases and J by 1 base, with 14 bases between the two germline ends. CDR3 in amino acids: CASRVREAGTDTQYF. DNA for the CDR3: TGTGCCAGCAGGGTCAGGGAAGCGGGCACAGATACGCAGTATTTT.

The chain links TRBV5-1 to TRBJ1-2, with D unclear. The CDR3 has 16 residues. V lost 3 bases to trimming and J lost 10 bases, with 25 bases between them. Germline assignment: CDR1 SGHRS and CDR2 YFSETQ. This CDR3 is CASSWTFRTTSGTYTF. CDR3 nucleotide sequence: TGCGCCAGCAGCTGGACCTTTAGGACCACCTCAGGTACCTACACCTTC. Full variable domain (remainder filled in from reference TRBV5-1 and TRBJ1-2): KAGVTQTPRYLIKTRGQQVTLSCSPISGHRSVSWYQQTPGQGLQFLFEYFSETQRNKGNFPGRFSGRQFSNSRSEMNVSTLELGDSALYLCASSWTFRTTSGTYTFGSGTRLTVV.

The chain recombines TRBV29-1 with TRBJ2-5, with 7 nucleotides matching TRBD1. Germline CDR1 is SQVTM and CDR2 is ANQGSEA. The CDR3 has 14 amino acids. Trimming took 4 bases from V and 1 from J; bases not matched to a gene: 6. This CDR3 is CSVVGTEVQETQYF. CDR3 bases: TGCAGCGTTGTGGGGACAGAGGTCCAAGAGACCCAGTACTTC.

This clonotype was detected ten times or more. The chain carries TRBV4-2 and TRBJ1-5; D is possibly TRBD1 (6 bases). Germline CDR1 LGHNA, CDR2 YNFKEQ. The CDR3 length is 16 residues. Trimming took off 3 bases at V and 5 bases at J, with 17 bases between the two ends. The CDR3 nucleotides read TGTGCCAGCAGCCAGGAGGGGCTAGGGGGAGATCAGCCCCAGCATTTT. Translation gives CASSQEGLGGDQPQHF.

The chain couples TRBV4-2 to TRBJ1-1; weak D call: TRBD1 (5 bases). Trimming stripped 0 bases from V and 3 bases from J, with 20 bases between. This CDR3 has 18 residues. Germline V gene sequence: CDR1 LGHNA, CDR2 YNFKEQ. CDR3 DNA sequence: TGTGCCAGCAGCCAAGATGGCGCGCAGGGTTTGGGTGACACTGAAGCTTTCTTT. Residues: CASSQDGAQGLGDTEAFF.

This clonotype was counted at least ten times. The chain combines TRBV3-1 with TRBJ2-1; weak D call: TRBD2 (7 bases). Germline lookup yields CDR1 LGHDT and CDR2 YNNKEL (reference sequence). The CDR3 is made up of 12 amino acids. Trimming removed 1 base from V and 16 bases from J, with 14 bases in between. The DNA for the CDR3 is TGTGCCAGCAGCCAAGGGTTTGCGGGGGCTTTCTTC. Translation: CASSQGFAGAFF.

This clonotype was counted at least ten times. This sequence joins TRBV4-1 and TRBJ1-2; TRBD1 matches at 8 bases. Germline CDR1 MGHRA, CDR2 YSYEKL. The CDR3 length is 16 residues. The V segment lost 0 bases and the J segment 2 bases; nucleotides outside the gene matches: 5. The CDR3, as DNA: TGCGCCAGCAGCCAAGATCGAAGGACAGGGAACTATGGCTACACCTTC. Protein product: CASSQDRRTGNYGYTF.

The chain has TRBV7-9 and TRBJ1-2; D ambiguous. V was pared by 6 bases and J by 8 bases, with 16 bases between. The CDR3 has 13 residues. Germline V gives CDR1 SEHNR, CDR2 FQNEAQ (reference sequence). The CDR3 sequence is CASSKVPGVGYTF. For the CDR3, the DNA is TGTGCCAGCAGTAAAGTTCCCGGGGTAGGCTACACCTTC. Based on the CDR3 plus reference TRBV7-9 and TRBJ1-2, the full variable domain is DTGVSQNPRHKITKRGQNVTFRCDPISEHNRLYWYRQTLGQGPEFLTYFQNEAQLEKSRLLSDRFSAERPKGSFSTLEIQRTEQGDSAMYLCASSKVPGVGYTFGSGTRLTVV.

The rearrangement joins TRBV11-3 to TRBJ2-2; D not certain. V was trimmed by 0 bases and J by 8 bases, leaving 4 bases between them. The germline V gene has CDR1 SGHNT and CDR2 YENEEA. The CDR3 extends over 12 amino acids. The CDR3 sequence is CASSLDLGELFF. DNA for the CDR3: TGTGCCAGCAGCTTAGATCTGGGGGAGCTGTTTTTT.